A single sample is the source of the 10 T cell receptor beta chains below, sequenced in a study of OX40 agonist ivuxolimab in advanced cancers. The protocol was immunoSEQ multiplex PCR, while the TCRdb copy is restricted to in-frame clones and leaves out a portion. The sample records some 39,000 clones, around four fifths being singletons. This material consisted of CD4+ or CD8+ T cells sorted from blood, taken in a trial of the OX40 agonist ivuxolimab. The receptors come from an adult with an advanced solid tumor such as melanoma, head and neck, liver or kidney cancer.

By share, this clone ranks as medium-sized (0.01 to 0.1%). The rearrangement joins TRBV5-6 to TRBJ1-2, with D possibly being TRBD1 (6 bases). Germline CDR1 SGHDT, CDR2 YYEEEE. V lost 6 bases, J lost 5 bases, and 17 bases lay in between. The CDR3 runs 14 residues. Written as DNA, the CDR3 is TGTGCCAGCAAAAACGGACAGACCACGTATGGCTACACCTTC. Residues: CASKNGQTTYGYTF.

As concerns this clone: Sequence at one end of the junction differs from germline and may be a read error. The genes are TRBV2 and TRBJ2-7; no clear D. This CDR3 spans 10 amino acids. Per germline, CDR1 SNHLY and CDR2 FYNNEI. The CDR3 sequence: CASSGWRVQF. CDR3 DNA sequence: TGTGCCAGCAGTGGTTGGCGAGTCCAGTTC.

The J gene is TRBJ1-1, the V gene TRBV19; no clear D gene. Germline CDR1 and CDR2: LNHDA and SQIVND (reference sequence). CDR3 length: 14 amino acids. V was cut by 2 bases and J by 5 bases, with 12 bases left in between. Here the CDR3 DNA reads TGTGCCAGTAGTATACCCGATGGGCGAACTGAAGCTTTCTTT. It codes for CASSIPDGRTEAFF.

A few counts support this clone. This rearrangement joins TRBV7-8 to TRBJ2-2; D uncertain. Trimming removed 1 base at V and 2 bases at J, with 8 bases between. The CDR3 extends over 15 amino acids. Germline V gene data show CDR1 as SGHVS and CDR2 as FQNEAQ. DNA for the CDR3: TGTGCCAGCAGCTTAGGGGGAAGCAACACCGGGGAGCTGTTTTTT. It is translated as CASSLGGSNTGELFF.

V and J are TRBV9 and TRBJ2-1, with 11 bases that match TRBD2. CDR3 length: 16 amino acids. J gave up 2 bases and V 3 bases, and 4 bases lay outside the gene matches. Germline V lookup: CDR1 SGDLS, CDR2 YYNGEE. The DNA for the CDR3 is TGTGCCAGCAGCGGACTAGCGGGGTCTACCTACAATGAGCAGTTCTTC. The encoded protein is CASSGLAGSTYNEQFF. The full variable domain, completed using reference TRBV9 and TRBJ2-1, is DSGVTQTPKHLITATGQRVTLRCSPRSGDLSVYWYQQSLDQGLQFLIQYYNGEERAKGNILERFSAQQFPDLHSELNLSSLELGDSALYFCASSGLAGSTYNEQFFGPGTRLTVL.

The rearrangement links TRBV7-9 to TRBJ2-1, with unresolved D. Deletions cut 0 bases from V and 6 bases from J, with 3 bases between. Germline V gene lookup returns CDR1 SEHNR and CDR2 FQNEAQ (reference sequence). The CDR3 contains 12 residues. This CDR3 is CASSLASNEQFF. The CDR3, as DNA: TGTGCCAGCAGCTTAGCGAGCAATGAGCAGTTCTTC.

V and J are TRBV15 and TRBJ1-2; TRBD1 matches 10 bases. CDR1 and CDR2 from the germline V gene are LNHNV and YYDKDF (reference sequence). J was trimmed by 8 bases and V by 3 bases; bases with no gene match: 9. There are 15 residues in the CDR3. The CDR3 DNA sequence: TGTGCCACCAGCAGGTATAGACAGGGGGCCACAGGCTACACCTTC. Encoded protein: CATSRYRQGATGYTF.

The chain uses TRBV9 and TRBJ2-1; 9 nucleotides align to TRBD2. Trimming removed 3 bases from V and 6 bases from J; junction bases left unmatched: 4. Per the germline V gene, CDR1 is SGDLS and CDR2 is YYNGEE. The CDR3 is 14 residues long. CDR3 DNA sequence: TGTGCCAGCAGCGCCGGGACTAGCAGCAATGAGCAGTTCTTC. Its translation is CASSAGTSSNEQFF.

This sequence joins TRBV29-1 and TRBJ1-1; 8 nucleotides align to TRBD1. V lost 6 bases to trimming and J lost 7 bases; unmatched junction nucleotides: 7. This CDR3 has 12 residues. Germline lookup yields CDR1 SQVTM and CDR2 ANQGSEA. DNA for the CDR3: TGCAGCGTCTCTCAGGGGGCCAGTGAAGCTTTCTTT. It is translated as CSVSQGASEAFF.

The chain carries TRBV7-3 and TRBJ2-3; 11 bases are shared with TRBD2. Germline trimming cut 4 bases from V and 4 bases from J; bases unmatched to any gene: 1. The CDR3 contains 14 residues. The V gene's germline CDR1 is SGHTA and CDR2 FQGTGA. The CDR3 spells CASSWGLAADTQYF. The CDR3 DNA reads as TGTGCCAGCAGCTGGGGACTAGCGGCAGATACGCAGTATTTT.